This TCR beta chain was sequenced for a study of radiation and T cells in renal cell carcinoma. Indicated time point: blood 4 weeks post-SBRT, at nephrectomy. Treatment noted: 15 Gy SBRT to primary tumor, nephrectomy 4 weeks later. Nephrectomy followed 15 Gy stereotactic body radiation by 4 weeks. Germline-derived CDR1 and CDR2 are SGHNT and YYREEE (reference sequence). V was pared by 2 bases and J by 0 bases, with 15 bases between. The CDR3 loop spans 18 amino acids. A remark on this clone: The antigen remains undetermined.

Study-wide findings and caveats: From baseline, blood top tumor clonotypes peaked at 2 weeks post-radiation.

Assay used: immunoSEQ multiplex PCR; TCRdb lists only in-frame clones, some missing. The profile shows about 83,000 clones, approximately 87% of them singletons. This chain joins TRBV5-4 and TRBJ2-6; D possibly corresponds to TRBD2 (5 bases). The sequence came from a woman aged 60 to 75 with renal cell carcinoma. Sequencing was performed on blood, taken from a patient whose treatment included radiotherapy and nephrectomy. The CDR3 spells CASSLYEGSLSGANVLTF. The CDR3 coding sequence is TGTGCCAGCAGCTTATATGAGGGCTCCCTCTCTGGGGCCAACGTCCTGACTTTC.